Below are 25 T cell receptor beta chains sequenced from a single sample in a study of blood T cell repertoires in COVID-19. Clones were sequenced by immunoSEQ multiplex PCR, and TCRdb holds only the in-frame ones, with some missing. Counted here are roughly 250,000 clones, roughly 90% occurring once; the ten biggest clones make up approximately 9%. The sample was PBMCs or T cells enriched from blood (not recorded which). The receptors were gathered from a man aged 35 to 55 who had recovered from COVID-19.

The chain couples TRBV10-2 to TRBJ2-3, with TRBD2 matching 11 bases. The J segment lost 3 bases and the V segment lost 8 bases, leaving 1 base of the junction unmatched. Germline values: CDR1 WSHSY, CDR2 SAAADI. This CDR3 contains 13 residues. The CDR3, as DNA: TGCGCCAGCCGACTAGCGGGAACAGATACGCAGTATTTT. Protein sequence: CASRLAGTDTQYF.

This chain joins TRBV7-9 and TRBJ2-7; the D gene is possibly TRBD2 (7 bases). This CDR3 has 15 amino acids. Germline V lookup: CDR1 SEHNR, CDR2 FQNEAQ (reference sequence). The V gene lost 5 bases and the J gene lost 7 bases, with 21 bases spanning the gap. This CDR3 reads CASSANRGAREEQYF. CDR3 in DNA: TGTGCCAGCAGCGCGAATCGGGGGGCCCGCGAGGAGCAGTACTTC.

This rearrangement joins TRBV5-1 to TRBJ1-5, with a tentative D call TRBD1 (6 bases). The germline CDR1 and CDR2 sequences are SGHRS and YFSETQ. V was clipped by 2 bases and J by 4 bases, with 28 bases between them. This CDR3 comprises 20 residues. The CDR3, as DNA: TGCGCCAGCAGCTTTTCCCACCAAGCCCCGACCAGGGGTGAAAATCAGCCCCAGCATTTT. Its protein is CASSFSHQAPTRGENQPQHF. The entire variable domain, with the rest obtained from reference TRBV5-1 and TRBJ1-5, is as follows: KAGVTQTPRYLIKTRGQQVTLSCSPISGHRSVSWYQQTPGQGLQFLFEYFSETQRNKGNFPGRFSGRQFSNSRSEMNVSTLELGDSALYLCASSFSHQAPTRGENQPQHFGDGTRLSIL.

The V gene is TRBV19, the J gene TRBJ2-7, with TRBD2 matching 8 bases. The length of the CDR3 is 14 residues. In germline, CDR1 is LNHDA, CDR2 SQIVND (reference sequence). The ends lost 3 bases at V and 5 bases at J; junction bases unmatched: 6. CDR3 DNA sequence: TGTGCCAGTAGTATGAGGAGCGGGGGACACGAGCAGTACTTC. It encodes CASSMRSGGHEQYF.

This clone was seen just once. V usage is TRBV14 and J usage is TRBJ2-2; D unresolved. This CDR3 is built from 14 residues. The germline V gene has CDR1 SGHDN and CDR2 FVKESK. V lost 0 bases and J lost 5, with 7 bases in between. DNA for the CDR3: TGTGCCAGCAGCCAAGATCGGAGTACCGGGGAGCTGTTTTTT. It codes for CASSQDRSTGELFF.

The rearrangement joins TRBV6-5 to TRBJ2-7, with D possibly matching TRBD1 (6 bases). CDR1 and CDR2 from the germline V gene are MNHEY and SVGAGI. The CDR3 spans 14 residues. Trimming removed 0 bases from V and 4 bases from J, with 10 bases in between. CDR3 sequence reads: CASSYSGRGYEQYF. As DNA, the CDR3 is TGTGCCAGCAGTTACTCAGGCAGGGGTTACGAGCAGTACTTC.

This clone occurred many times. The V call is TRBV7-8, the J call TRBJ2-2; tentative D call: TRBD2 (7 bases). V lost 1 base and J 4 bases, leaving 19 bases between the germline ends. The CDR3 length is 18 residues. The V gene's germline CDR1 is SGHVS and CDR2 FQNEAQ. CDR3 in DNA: TGTGCCAGCAGCTTAGGAGGGGGGGGCCTCAGGCCCACCGGGGAGCTGTTTTTT. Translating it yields CASSLGGGGLRPTGELFF. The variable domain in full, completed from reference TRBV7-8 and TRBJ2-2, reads GAGVSQSPRYKVAKRGQDVALRCDPISGHVSLFWYQQALGQGPEFLTYFQNEAQLDKSGLPSDRFFAERPEGSVSTLKIQRTQQEDSAVYLCASSLGGGGLRPTGELFFGEGSRLTVL.

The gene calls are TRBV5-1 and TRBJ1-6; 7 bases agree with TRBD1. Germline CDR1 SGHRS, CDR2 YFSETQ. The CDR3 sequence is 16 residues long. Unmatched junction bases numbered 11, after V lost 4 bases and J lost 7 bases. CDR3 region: CASSVNRGMANSPLHF. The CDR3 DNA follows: TGCGCCAGCAGCGTGAACAGGGGAATGGCGAATTCACCCCTCCACTTT.

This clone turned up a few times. The CDR3 loop reads CASTSQRTGRGRRNTIYF. The CDR3 nucleotides are TGTGCCAGCACCTCACAACGGACAGGGAGAGGTCGTCGAAACACCATATATTTT. The chain carries TRBV3-1 (or the pseudogene TRBV3-2) and TRBJ1-3; 8 bases map to TRBD1. The CDR3 loop spans 18 amino acids. Germline V lookup: CDR1 LGHDT, CDR2 YNNKEL (reference sequence). V was clipped by 7 bases and J by 5 bases; unmatched bases: 19.

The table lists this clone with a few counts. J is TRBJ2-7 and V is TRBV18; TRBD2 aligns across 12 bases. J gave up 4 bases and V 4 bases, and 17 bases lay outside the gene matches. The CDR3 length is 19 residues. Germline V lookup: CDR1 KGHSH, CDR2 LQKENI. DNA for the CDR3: TGTGCCAGCTCACTCACTTCTGCCTTACTAGCGGGAGGCGTGTACGAGCAGTACTTC. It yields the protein CASSLTSALLAGGVYEQYF.

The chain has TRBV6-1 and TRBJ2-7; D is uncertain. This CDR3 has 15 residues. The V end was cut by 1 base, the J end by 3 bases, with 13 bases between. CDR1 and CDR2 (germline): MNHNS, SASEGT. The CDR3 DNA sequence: TGTGCCAGCAGTGAAGAGCGTTCTGGGTTCTACGAGCAGTACTTC. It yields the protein CASSEERSGFYEQYF.

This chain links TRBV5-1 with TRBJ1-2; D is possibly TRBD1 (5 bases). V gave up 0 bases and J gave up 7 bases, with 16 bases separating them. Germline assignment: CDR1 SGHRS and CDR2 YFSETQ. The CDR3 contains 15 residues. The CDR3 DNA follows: TGCGCCAGCAGCTTGGCCCTTCAGGGTCTCGGTGGCTACACCTTC. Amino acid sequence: CASSLALQGLGGYTF.

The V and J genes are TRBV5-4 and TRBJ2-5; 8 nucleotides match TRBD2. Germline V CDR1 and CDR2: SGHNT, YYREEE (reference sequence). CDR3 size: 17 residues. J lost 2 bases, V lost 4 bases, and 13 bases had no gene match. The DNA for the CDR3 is TGTGCCAGCAGCCCTGGACTAGCCGTTTCCCCACAAGAGACCCAGTACTTC. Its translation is CASSPGLAVSPQETQYF.

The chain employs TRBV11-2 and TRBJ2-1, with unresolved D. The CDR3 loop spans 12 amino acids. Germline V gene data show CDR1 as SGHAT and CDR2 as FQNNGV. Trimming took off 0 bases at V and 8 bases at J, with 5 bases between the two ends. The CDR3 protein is CASSLDPYEQFF. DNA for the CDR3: TGTGCCAGCAGCTTAGATCCGTATGAGCAGTTCTTC.

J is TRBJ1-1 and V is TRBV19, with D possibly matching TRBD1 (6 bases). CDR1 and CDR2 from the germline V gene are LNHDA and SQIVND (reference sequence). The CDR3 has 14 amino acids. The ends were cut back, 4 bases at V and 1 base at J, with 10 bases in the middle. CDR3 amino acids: CASSTGQPNTEAFF. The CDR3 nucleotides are TGTGCCAGTAGTACCGGACAGCCGAACACTGAAGCTTTCTTT. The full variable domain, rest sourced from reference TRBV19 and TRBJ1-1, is DGGITQSPKYLFRKEGQNVTLSCEQNLNHDAMYWYRQDPGQGLRLIYYSQIVNDFQKGDIAEGYSVSREKKESFPLTVTSAQKNPTAFYLCASSTGQPNTEAFFGQGTRLTVV.

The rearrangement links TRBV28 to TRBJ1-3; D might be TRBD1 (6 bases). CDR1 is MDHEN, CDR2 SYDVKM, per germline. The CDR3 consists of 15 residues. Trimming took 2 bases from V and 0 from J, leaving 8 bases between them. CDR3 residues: CASSLRTVSGNTIYF. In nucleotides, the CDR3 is TGTGCCAGCAGTTTACGGACAGTCTCTGGAAACACCATATATTTT.

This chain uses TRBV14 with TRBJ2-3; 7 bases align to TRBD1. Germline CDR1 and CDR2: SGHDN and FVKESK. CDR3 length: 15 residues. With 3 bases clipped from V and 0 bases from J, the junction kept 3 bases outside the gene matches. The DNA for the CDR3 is TGTGCCAGCAGCCAGGACAGGTGGAGCACAGATACGCAGTATTTT. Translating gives CASSQDRWSTDTQYF.

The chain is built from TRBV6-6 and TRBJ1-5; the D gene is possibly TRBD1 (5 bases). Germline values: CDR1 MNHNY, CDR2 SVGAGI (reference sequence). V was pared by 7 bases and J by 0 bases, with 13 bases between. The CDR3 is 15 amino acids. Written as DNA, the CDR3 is TGTGCCAGCATGGGCCAGGGTTATAGCAATCAGCCCCAGCATTTT. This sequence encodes CASMGQGYSNQPQHF.

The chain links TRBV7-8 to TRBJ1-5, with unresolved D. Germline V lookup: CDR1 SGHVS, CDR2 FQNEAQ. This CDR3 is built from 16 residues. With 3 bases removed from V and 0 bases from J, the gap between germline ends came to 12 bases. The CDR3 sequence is CASSFGNMNSNQPQHF. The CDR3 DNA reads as TGTGCCAGCAGCTTCGGGAATATGAATAGCAATCAGCCCCAGCATTTT.

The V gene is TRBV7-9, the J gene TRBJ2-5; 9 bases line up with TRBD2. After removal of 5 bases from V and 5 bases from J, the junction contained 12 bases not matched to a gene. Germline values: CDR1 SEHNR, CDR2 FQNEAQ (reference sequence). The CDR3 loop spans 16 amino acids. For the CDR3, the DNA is TGTGCCAGCAGCCTCGGTGTAGCGGGAGTGGGGGAGACCCAGTACTTC. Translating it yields CASSLGVAGVGETQYF. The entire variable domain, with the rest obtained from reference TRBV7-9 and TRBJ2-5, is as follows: DTGVSQNPRHKITKRGQNVTFRCDPISEHNRLYWYRQTLGQGPEFLTYFQNEAQLEKSRLLSDRFSAERPKGSFSTLEIQRTEQGDSAMYLCASSLGVAGVGETQYFGPGTRLLVL.

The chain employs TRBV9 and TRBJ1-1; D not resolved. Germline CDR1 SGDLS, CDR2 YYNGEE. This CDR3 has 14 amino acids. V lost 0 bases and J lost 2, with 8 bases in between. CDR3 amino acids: CASSVASRNTEAFF. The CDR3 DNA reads TGTGCCAGCAGCGTAGCGTCTAGAAACACTGAAGCTTTCTTT.

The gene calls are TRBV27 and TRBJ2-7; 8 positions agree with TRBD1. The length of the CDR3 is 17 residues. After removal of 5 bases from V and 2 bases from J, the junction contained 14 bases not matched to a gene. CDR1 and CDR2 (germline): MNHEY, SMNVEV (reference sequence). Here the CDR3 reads CASSTHQQGEYPYEQYF. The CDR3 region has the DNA TGTGCCAGCAGTACCCATCAACAGGGGGAATACCCCTACGAGCAGTACTTC.

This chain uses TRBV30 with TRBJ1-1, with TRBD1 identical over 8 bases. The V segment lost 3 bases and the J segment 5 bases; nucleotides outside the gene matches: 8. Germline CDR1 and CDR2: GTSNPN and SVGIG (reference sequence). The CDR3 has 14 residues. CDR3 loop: CAWSQDRGWTEAFF. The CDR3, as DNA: TGTGCCTGGAGCCAAGACAGGGGTTGGACTGAAGCTTTCTTT.

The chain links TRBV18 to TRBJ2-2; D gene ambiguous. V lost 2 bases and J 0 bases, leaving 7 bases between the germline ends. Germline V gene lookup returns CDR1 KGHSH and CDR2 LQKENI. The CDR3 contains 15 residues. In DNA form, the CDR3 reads TGTGCCAGCTCACCAGGGCCGACGAACACCGGGGAGCTGTTTTTT. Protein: CASSPGPTNTGELFF.

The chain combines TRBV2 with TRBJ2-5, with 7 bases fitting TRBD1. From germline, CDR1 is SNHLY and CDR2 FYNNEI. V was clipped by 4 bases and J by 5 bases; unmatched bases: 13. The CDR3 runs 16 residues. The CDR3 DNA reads TGTGCCAGCAGTGGATGGGACAGCTTGGGAAGGGAGACCCAGTACTTC. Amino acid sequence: CASSGWDSLGRETQYF.